One T cell receptor (beta chain) is described in this entry. This clonotype came up a few times. Its cognate antigen has yet to be identified. No base quality information exists; no much larger clone differs at one position. The record originates from a study of response to subunit inactivated influenza vaccine (dated by TCRdb to the late 2010s). Broadly, across the study: The study used deep quantitative T cell receptor repertoire profiling to track responses to a trivalent subunit inactivated influenza vaccine. Summary of the overall study and its limitations: According to the authors, only a limited number of new T cells may be recruited by each seasonal influenza vaccination.

The V end loses 5 bases and the J end loses 3 bases, and a stretch of 26 bases separates them. Its CDR3 holds 17 amino acids, cysteine through phenylalanine. Only CDR3 DNA remains: 51 bases, in frame from the first base. The germline V gene (reference sequence) gives CDR1 as DFQATT and CDR2 as SNEGSKA. The library was generated by RT-PCR. Instrument on record: Illumina HiSeq 2500. TCRdb passed the public sequencing reads through fastp at Q25 and MiXCR, retaining productive beta sequences. Each record represents a unique CDR3 protein, reported with the most common genes and DNA among its rows. Across this sample there are over 150,000 distinct CDR3 sequences, with about 10% seen only once. Jointly, the top ten make up around 33% of the sample.

Recombination linked TRBV20-1 to TRBJ2-7, and the D gene may be TRBD2, 6 bases matching. The sample in question was CD8+ T cells sorted from PBMCs, obtained around 25 months after vaccination. The sequence was collected from a man aged 50-75 years who received an inactivated influenza vaccine. Donor details come from another sample of the same person, matched by shared clones. The CDR3 has the sequence CSAWGDGKVVPLYEQYF. In nucleotide form, the sequence is TGCAGTGCTTGGGGGGACGGCAAGGTGGTTCCTCTCTACGAGCAGTACTTC.